This TCR beta chain appears in the sequencing data of a study of cytomegalovirus exposure and HLA in healthy donors. Use of 60 Vbeta and 13 Jbeta primers characterized the PCR. Profiled with immunoSEQ multiplex PCR; TCRdb holds only in-frame clones, not every one. The sample lists tens of thousands of clones, roughly 78% occurring once. The source of this sequence is a man aged 35-49 years in good health and CMV-seronegative. The specimen was PBMCs.

The CDR3 is CASTGQGANYGYTF. The CDR3 nucleotides are TGTGCCAGTACTGGACAGGGCGCTAACTATGGCTACACCTTC. The rearrangement joins TRBV19 to TRBJ1-2, with TRBD1 identical over 8 bases. This CDR3 is built from 14 residues. The germline V gene encodes CDR1 LNHDA and CDR2 SQIVND (reference sequence). V gave up 7 bases and J gave up 0 bases; unmatched junction bases: 4.